A selection of T cell receptor beta chains follows, all from one sample in a study of T cell responses to AZD1222 COVID-19 vaccine. Assay used: immunoSEQ multiplex PCR; TCRdb lists only in-frame clones, some missing. The repertoire includes 150,000 to 200,000 clones, around 90% of them detected once, and more than 1.5% sits in the top ten. The starting material was peripheral blood, obtained on day 0 of AZD1222 vaccination. The receptors here all came from an adult in good health. CDR3s include the opening cysteine and the closing phenylalanine or tryptophan. Fields, in order: CDR3 protein, CDR3 DNA, clone size, J gene, V gene, D gene. The D gene is left open where the match is weak. Rows may omit the clone size; those that give it use once, few, many or a size class.

CASSPGTGSNYGYTF | TGTGCCAGCAGCCCTGGGACAGGGAGTAACTATGGCTACACCTTC | NA | TRBJ1-2 | TRBV27 | TRBD1
CASQRGSHEQYF | TGTGCCAGCCAACGGGGCTCTCACGAGCAGTACTTC | NA | TRBJ2-7 | TRBV7-9 | NA
CASRHSGQGVTGELFF | TGTGCCAGCCGGCATTCGGGACAGGGCGTCACCGGGGAGCTGTTTTTT | NA | TRBJ2-2 | TRBV11-2 | TRBD1
CASSLDGQGVNGYTF | TGTGCCAGCAGCTTGGATGGACAGGGGGTCAATGGCTACACCTTC | NA | TRBJ1-2 | TRBV5-6 | TRBD1
CASSSGLRLVGYEQYF | TGTGCCAGCAGCTCCGGGCTTCGACTAGTGGGCTACGAGCAGTACTTC | NA | TRBJ2-7 | TRBV5-6 | NA
CATSSLRGVAGGNEQFF | TGTGCCACCAGCAGCCTTAGGGGGGTAGCGGGAGGCAATGAGCAGTTCTTC | NA | TRBJ2-1 | TRBV15 | TRBD2
CASSLGQMNTEAFF | TGTGCCAGCAGTTTAGGCCAGATGAACACTGAAGCTTTCTTT | NA | TRBJ1-1 | TRBV27 | NA
CASSSPGGGTTDTQYF | TGTGCCAGCAGTTCCCCCGGAGGGGGGACCACAGATACGCAGTATTTT | NA | TRBJ2-3 | TRBV6-5 | NA
CASSAYVSTEAFF | TGTGCCAGCAGCGCCTACGTGAGCACTGAAGCTTTCTTT | NA | TRBJ1-1 | TRBV7-3 | NA
CSVGQSNYGYTF | TGCAGCGTAGGACAGTCCAACTATGGCTACACCTTC | NA | TRBJ1-2 | TRBV29-1 | NA
CASRRAGGVPDTQYF | TGTGCCAGCAGAAGGGCGGGAGGGGTTCCAGATACGCAGTATTTT | NA | TRBJ2-3 | TRBV25-1 | TRBD2
CASSEAPLGPYSPLHF | TGTGCCAGCAGTGAAGCACCCCTCGGTCCTTATTCACCCCTCCACTTT | NA | TRBJ1-6 | TRBV2 | NA
CASSQTPRRFAGGSYNEQFF | TGTGCCAGCAGCCAGACCCCCAGGAGGTTTGCGGGAGGCTCCTACAATGAGCAGTTCTTC | NA | TRBJ2-1 | TRBV3-1/TRBV3-2 | TRBD2
CASSPLGDAEAFF | TGTGCCAGCAGCCCCCTCGGGGATGCTGAAGCTTTCTTT | NA | TRBJ1-1 | TRBV4-2 | NA
CASSEKGYNEQFF | TGCGCCAGCAGTGAAAAGGGCTACAATGAGCAGTTCTTC | NA | TRBJ2-1 | TRBV10-2 | NA
CAWSTGQGSYNSPLHF | TGTGCCTGGTCGACAGGGCAGGGATCCTATAATTCACCCCTCCACTTT | NA | TRBJ1-6 | TRBV30 | TRBD1
CASPGQSNPYGYTF | TGTGCCAGTCCCGGACAGTCTAACCCCTATGGCTACACCTTC | NA | TRBJ1-2 | TRBV2 | NA
CASSLGWQTEAFF | TGCGCCAGCAGCTTGGGTTGGCAGACTGAAGCTTTCTTT | NA | TRBJ1-1 | TRBV5-1 | NA
CAIPRGTGNTIYF | TGTGCCATCCCCCGGGGTACTGGAAACACCATATATTTT | once | TRBJ1-3 | TRBV13 | NA
CASSERDSNQPQHF | TGTGCCAGCAGCGAACGAGATAGCAATCAGCCCCAGCATTTT | NA | TRBJ1-5 | TRBV7-8 | NA
CASSIQGGEQYF | TGTGCCAGTAGTATACAGGGGGGCGAGCAGTACTTC | NA | TRBJ2-7 | TRBV19 | NA
CSVRDRGLLNIQYF | TGCAGCGTGCGGGACAGGGGGCTTTTAAACATTCAGTACTTC | once | TRBJ2-4 | TRBV29-1 | TRBD1
CASSFSGGGETQYF | TGTGCCAGCAGCTTTAGCGGGGGTGGAGAGACCCAGTACTTC | NA | TRBJ2-5 | TRBV7-2 | TRBD2
CASSYTRALNYEQYF | TGTGCCAGCAGTTACACCAGGGCCCTAAACTACGAGCAGTACTTC | NA | TRBJ2-7 | TRBV6-5 | NA
CASSRTGELFF | TGCGCCAGCAGCAGAACGGGGGAGCTGTTTTTT | once | TRBJ2-2 | TRBV5-1 | NA
CASRPGGGGNEQYF | TGTGCCAGTAGACCCGGGGGGGGAGGGAACGAGCAGTACTTC | NA | TRBJ2-7 | TRBV19 | TRBD2
CASRPRQGKYTEAFF | TGTGCCAGCCGGCCCAGACAGGGGAAATACACTGAAGCTTTCTTT | NA | TRBJ1-1 | TRBV2 | TRBD1
CSVQGTTLASYEQYF | TGCAGCGTCCAAGGGACTACCCTAGCCAGCTACGAGCAGTACTTC | NA | TRBJ2-7 | TRBV29-1 | TRBD2
CASSLHGGGSRETQYF | TGTGCCAGCAGCCTTCATGGGGGCGGGAGCAGGGAGACCCAGTACTTC | NA | TRBJ2-5 | TRBV3-1/TRBV3-2 | NA
CASTRGRAGGELFF | TGTGCCAGCACTCGGGGGAGGGCCGGCGGGGAGCTGTTTTTT | NA | TRBJ2-2 | TRBV6-5 | TRBD2
CASSSLGQGNYGYTF | TGCGCCAGCAGCTCGTTAGGACAGGGGAACTATGGCTACACCTTC | NA | TRBJ1-2 | TRBV5-1 | TRBD1
CASSLNPGVNQPQHF | TGTGCCAGCAGCTTGAACCCAGGAGTCAATCAGCCCCAGCATTTT | NA | TRBJ1-5 | TRBV5-4 | NA
CASSVGVAEGTLHF | TGTGCCAGCAGCGTAGGGGTCGCCGAGGGGACCCTCCACTTT | NA | TRBJ1-6 | TRBV9 | NA
CSVESPSRADAFF | TGCAGCGTTGAAAGCCCCTCCAGGGCGGATGCTTTCTTT | NA | TRBJ1-1 | TRBV29-1 | NA
CASSSPRATTEAFF | TGTGCCAGCAGTTCTCCTAGGGCGACCACTGAAGCTTTCTTT | few | TRBJ1-1 | TRBV6-5 | NA
CASSPGTGGFEQYF | TGTGCCAGTAGTCCCGGGACAGGGGGTTTTGAGCAGTACTTC | NA | TRBJ2-7 | TRBV19 | TRBD1
CASSYVTGTASEKLFF | TGTGCCAGCAGTTACGTGACCGGGACAGCTTCAGAAAAACTGTTTTTT | few | TRBJ1-4 | TRBV6-5 | TRBD1
CASSSAPRGGNSPLHF | TGTGCCAGCAGCTCCGCCCCCCGGGGTGGTAATTCACCCCTCCACTTT | NA | TRBJ1-6 | TRBV9 | NA
CASSLGGTGSYEQYF | TGTGCCAGCAGCTTAGGTGGGACAGGATCCTACGAGCAGTACTTC | NA | TRBJ2-7 | TRBV11-1 | TRBD1
CASSGGAGNEQFF | TGTGCCAGCTCAGGGGGCGCAGGCAATGAGCAGTTCTTC | once | TRBJ2-1 | TRBV18 | NA
CASSRDRASNQPQHF | TGTGCCAGCAGTAGGGACAGGGCATCAAATCAGCCCCAGCATTTT | NA | TRBJ1-5 | TRBV27 | TRBD1
CASSYSWGSVTDEAFF | TGTGCCAGCAGTTACTCATGGGGCAGTGTAACTGATGAAGCTTTCTTT | NA | TRBJ1-1 | TRBV6-6 | NA
CASTSGGRAAGYTF | TGTGCCAGCACCTCTGGTGGGAGGGCGGCTGGCTACACCTTC | NA | TRBJ1-2 | TRBV21-1 | NA
CASRVDREDLGDTEAFF | TGTGCCAGTAGGGTAGACAGGGAGGATCTGGGGGACACTGAAGCTTTCTTT | NA | TRBJ1-1 | TRBV19 | TRBD1
CASISGRLHGNYGYTF | TGTGCCAGTATATCCGGACGGCTCCACGGTAACTATGGCTACACCTTC | NA | TRBJ1-2 | TRBV19 | NA
CASSEEGTSGPTDTQYF | TGTGCCAGCAGTGAAGAGGGTACTAGCGGTCCCACAGATACGCAGTATTTT | NA | TRBJ2-3 | TRBV6-1 | TRBD2
CASSFSSGSETQYF | TGTGCCAGCAGCTTCTCTAGCGGGTCGGAGACCCAGTACTTC | NA | TRBJ2-5 | TRBV11-2 | TRBD2